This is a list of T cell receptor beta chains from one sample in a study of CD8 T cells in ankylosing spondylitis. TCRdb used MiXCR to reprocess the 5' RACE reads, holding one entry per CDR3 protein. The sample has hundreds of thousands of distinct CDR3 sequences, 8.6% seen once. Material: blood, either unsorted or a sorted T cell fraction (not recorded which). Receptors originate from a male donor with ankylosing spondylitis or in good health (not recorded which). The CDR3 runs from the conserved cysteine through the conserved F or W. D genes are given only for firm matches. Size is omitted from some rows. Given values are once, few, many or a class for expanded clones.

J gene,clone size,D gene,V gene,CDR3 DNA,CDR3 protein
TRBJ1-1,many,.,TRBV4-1,TGCGCCAGCAGCCTCGATTTGCAGGGGAGGACTGAAGCTTTCTTT,CASSLDLQGRTEAFF
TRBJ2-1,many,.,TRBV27,TGTGCCAGCAGTCCAGTGGTCCTTCCTCGAATGAATAGTGAGCAGTTCTTC,CASSPVVLPRMNSEQFF
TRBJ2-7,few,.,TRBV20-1,TGCAGTGCCACCTCAGGGACCTCCTACGAGCAGTACTTC,CSATSGTSYEQYF
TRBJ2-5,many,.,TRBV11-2,TGTGCCAGCAGCTTCTGGGCGGTTGAAAAGACCCAGTACTTC,CASSFWAVEKTQYF
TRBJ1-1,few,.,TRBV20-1,TGCAGTGCTTTTGGTTCTTTGAACACTGAAGCTTTCTTT,CSAFGSLNTEAFF
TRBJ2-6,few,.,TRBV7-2,TGTGCCAGCAGCTATCCTGGGGCCAACGTCCTGACTTTC,CASSYPGANVLTF
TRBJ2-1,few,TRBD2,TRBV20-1,TGCAGTGCTAGCATAAGTAGAGGGAGCGGGAGGGCCGTGGGCAATGAGCAGTTCTTC,CSASISRGSGRAVGNEQFF
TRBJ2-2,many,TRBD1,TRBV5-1,TGCGCCAGCAGCTTGGAACCATCCGGGACAGGACCTTCCACCGGGGAGCTGTTTTTT,CASSLEPSGTGPSTGELFF
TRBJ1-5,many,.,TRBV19,TGTGCCAGTAGCCGACAGCTCCACAATCAGCCCCAGCATTTT,CASSRQLHNQPQHF
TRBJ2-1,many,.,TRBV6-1,TGTGCCAGCAGTCCTACAGCGAGAACCCAGAGTGAGCAGTTCTTC,CASSPTARTQSEQFF
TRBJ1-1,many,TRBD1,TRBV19,TGTGCCAGCAGACCTCCGAAGACAGGGGTAGAGAACACTGAAGCTTTCTTT,CASRPPKTGVENTEAFF
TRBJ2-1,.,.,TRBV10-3,TGTGCCATCAGTGAGTCCCGGGGGACCTACAATGAGCAGTTCTTC,CAISESRGTYNEQFF
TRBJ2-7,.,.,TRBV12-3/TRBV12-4,TGTGCCAGCAGTTTAGCGGGAGCTCTCTCCTACGAGCAGTACTTC,CASSLAGALSYEQYF
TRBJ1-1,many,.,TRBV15,TGTGCCACCAGCATTGGGGCGGGGAACACTGAAGCTTTCTTT,CATSIGAGNTEAFF
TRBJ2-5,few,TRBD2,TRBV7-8,TGTGCCAGCAGCTTAGTTCTAGCGGGAGTAATGGAGACCCAGTACTTC,CASSLVLAGVMETQYF
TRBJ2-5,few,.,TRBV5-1,TGCGCCAGCAGCAGGACCCGAGGAGAGACCCAGTACTTC,CASSRTRGETQYF
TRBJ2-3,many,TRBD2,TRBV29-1,TGCAGCGTTGGTAGCGGGGGGCCTGGCACAGATACGCAGTATTTT,CSVGSGGPGTDTQYF
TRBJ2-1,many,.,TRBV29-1,TGCAGCCTTGGTGGGGGCTACAATGAGCAGTTCTTC,CSLGGGYNEQFF